The rows below give T cell receptor beta chains drawn from one sample of a study of shared clonotypes between healthy human individuals. The method was immunoSEQ multiplex PCR; TCRdb's version includes in-frame clones alone and lacks a portion of them. The sample carries about 820,000 clones, 80% to 95% recorded once. The sequenced material came from naive CD8+ T cells sorted from blood. These receptors were taken from a young man in good health. CDR3s include the opening cysteine and the closing phenylalanine or tryptophan. Fields, in order: CDR3 length, D gene, clone size, V gene, J gene, CDR3 protein, CDR3 DNA. A D gene is named only where the DNA matches it firmly. Not every row has a clone size; where given, it reads once, few, many or a size class.

>14|TRBD1|.|TRBV27|TRBJ2-3
CASSSTTGTDTQYF
TGTGCCAGCAGTTCCACGACAGGGACAGATACGCAGTATTTT
>13|.|.|TRBV28|TRBJ1-1
CASTRGANTEAFF
TGTGCCAGCACCCGAGGGGCCAACACTGAAGCTTTCTTT
>12|.|.|TRBV30|TRBJ2-1
CAWNEVYNEQFF
TGTGCCTGGAATGAGGTCTACAATGAGCAGTTCTTC
>12|.|.|TRBV7-2|TRBJ2-1
CASSRGQGGQFF
TGTGCCAGCAGCCGAGGACAAGGGGGGCAGTTCTTC
>10|.|once|TRBV2|TRBJ2-1
CASMGNEQFF
TGTGCCAGCATGGGTAATGAGCAGTTCTTC
>16|TRBD1|.|TRBV4-1|TRBJ2-2
CASSPTGTGYTGELFF
TGCGCCAGCAGCCCGACCGGGACAGGGTATACCGGGGAGCTGTTTTTT
>15|.|once|TRBV6-5|TRBJ2-7
CASSYSISSTRTEYF
TGTGCCAGCAGTTACTCGATATCTTCGACGCGGACGGAGTACTTC
>15|TRBD2|.|TRBV19|TRBJ2-7
CASSIGGLASYEQYF
TGTGCCAGTAGTATAGGGGGACTAGCATCCTACGAGCAGTACTTC
>13|.|.|TRBV28|TRBJ2-2
CASDRTNTGELFF
TGTGCCAGTGACAGAACGAACACCGGGGAGCTGTTTTTT
>12|.|.|TRBV5-1|TRBJ1-1
CASSLSGAEAFF
TGCGCCAGCAGCTTGAGCGGGGCTGAAGCTTTCTTT
>18|TRBD2|.|TRBV11-2|TRBJ2-7
CASSYLGLAGVKDYEQYF
TGTGCCAGCAGCTACTTAGGACTAGCGGGAGTAAAGGACTACGAGCAGTACTTC
>15|TRBD2|.|TRBV9|TRBJ2-7
CASSPRLAGTYEQYF
TGTGCCAGCAGCCCTCGACTAGCGGGGACCTACGAGCAGTACTTC
>15|TRBD2|.|TRBV5-1|TRBJ2-1
CASSPIAGGKNEQFF
TGCGCCAGCAGCCCAATAGCGGGAGGCAAGAATGAGCAGTTCTTC
>15|.|.|TRBV2|TRBJ2-4
CASSDGEDSLAIQYF
TGTGCCAGCAGTGATGGAGAGGACAGTCTGGCCATTCAGTACTTC
>16|.|.|TRBV5-4|TRBJ2-3
CASSVPAGGDPDTQYF
TGTGCCAGCAGCGTACCGGCAGGTGGGGATCCAGATACGCAGTATTTT
>15|TRBD1|.|TRBV4-1|TRBJ2-1
CASSLRDSTYNEQFF
TGCGCCAGCAGCCTAAGGGACAGCACATACAATGAGCAGTTCTTC
>12|.|.|TRBV10-3|TRBJ2-3
CAISEEGRSQYF
TGTGCCATCAGTGAGGAGGGTAGGTCGCAGTATTTT
>12|TRBD2|.|TRBV30|TRBJ2-1
CAWRRLAGEQFF
TGTGCCTGGAGGCGACTAGCGGGTGAGCAGTTCTTC
>15|.|.|TRBV7-9|TRBJ1-1
CASSQYRAGNTEAFF
TGTGCCAGCAGCCAGTACAGGGCGGGAAACACTGAAGCTTTCTTT
>13|TRBD1|.|TRBV29-1|TRBJ2-1
CSRTGTDSNEQFF
TGCAGCAGGACCGGGACAGACAGCAATGAGCAGTTCTTC
>15|.|.|TRBV5-1|TRBJ1-1
CASSQVGGGGTEAFF
TGCGCCAGCAGCCAGGTGGGGGGCGGTGGGACTGAAGCTTTCTTT
>15|TRBD1|.|TRBV19|TRBJ2-7
CASSIFPGTGDEQYF
TGTGCCAGTAGTATCTTCCCCGGGACAGGGGACGAGCAGTACTTC
>14|TRBD2|.|TRBV5-3|TRBJ2-1
CATVKREGHNEQFF
TGTGCCACCGTTAAGCGGGAGGGCCACAATGAGCAGTTCTTC
>14|TRBD1|.|TRBV9|TRBJ2-7
CASSLYGTEYEQYF
TGTGCCAGCAGTCTATACGGGACAGAGTACGAGCAGTACTTC
>14|.|.|TRBV11-1|TRBJ2-3
CASSLSPPGDTQYF
TGTGCCAGCAGCTTAAGCCCGCCCGGAGATACGCAGTATTTT
>14|TRBD1|.|TRBV25-1|TRBJ2-7
CASSSDRDNYEQYF
TGTGCCAGCAGTTCGGACAGGGATAACTACGAGCAGTACTTC
>13|TRBD1|.|TRBV2|TRBJ2-5
CASSEDREETQYF
TGTGCCAGCAGTGAGGACAGGGAAGAGACCCAGTACTTC
>16|TRBD2|.|TRBV18|TRBJ2-1
CASSLGTSGRFNEQFF
TGTGCCAGCTCACTAGGGACTAGCGGGAGATTTAATGAGCAGTTCTTC
>15|.|.|TRBV7-9|TRBJ2-1
CASSSAVGTYNEQFF
TGTGCCAGCAGCTCTGCGGTAGGGACCTACAATGAGCAGTTCTTC
>15|.|.|TRBV11-2|TRBJ2-5
CASSSYGPSGETQYF
TGTGCCAGCAGCTCCTACGGACCCTCAGGGGAGACCCAGTACTTC
>14|.|.|TRBV29-1|TRBJ2-3
CSVLGGFGTDTQYF
TGCAGCGTCCTTGGGGGTTTTGGGACAGATACGCAGTATTTT
>14|.|.|TRBV27|TRBJ2-2
CASSLSFHTGELFF
TGTGCCAGCAGTTTATCGTTTCACACCGGGGAGCTGTTTTTT
>19|TRBD2|once|TRBV11-2|TRBJ2-1
CASSLGLGASGSRGNEQFF
TGTGCCAGCAGCTTAGGGTTAGGGGCTAGCGGGAGTCGGGGCAATGAGCAGTTCTTC
>13|.|.|TRBV7-9|TRBJ1-1
CASSRNTRIEAFF
TGTGCCAGCAGCCGTAATACACGTATAGAAGCTTTCTTT
>14|TRBD2|.|TRBV5-4|TRBJ2-7
CASSLEASGYEQYF
TGTGCCAGCAGCTTGGAGGCTAGCGGCTACGAGCAGTACTTC
>13|.|.|TRBV5-4|TRBJ2-1
CASSTTLYNEQFF
TGTGCCAGCAGCACGACCCTTTACAATGAGCAGTTCTTC
>18|TRBD2|.|TRBV7-6|TRBJ2-2
CASSQGRTSGSEAGELFF
TGTGCCAGCAGCCAAGGGCGGACTAGCGGGAGTGAGGCCGGGGAGCTGTTTTTT
>16|TRBD1|.|TRBV5-1|TRBJ2-1
CASSLGSGGPYNEQFF
TGCGCCAGCAGCTTGGGGTCAGGGGGCCCCTACAATGAGCAGTTCTTC
>11|TRBD2|once|TRBV7-9|TRBJ2-7
CASSLAGGKYF
TGTGCCAGCAGCTTAGCGGGGGGGAAGTACTTC
>13|.|.|TRBV25-1|TRBJ2-7
CASSETALLEQYF
TGTGCCAGCAGTGAGACAGCTCTCCTCGAGCAGTACTTC
>14|.|.|TRBV29-1|TRBJ2-7
CSVDAGIGGGEQYF
TGCAGCGTTGATGCCGGTATTGGGGGCGGCGAGCAGTACTTC
>13|.|.|TRBV5-8|TRBJ1-1
CASSFRVNTEAFF
TGTGCCAGCAGCTTTCGGGTGAACACTGAAGCTTTCTTT
>14|.|.|TRBV29-1|TRBJ2-7
CSVEDSEFSYEQYF
TGCAGCGTTGAGGACAGTGAATTTTCCTACGAGCAGTACTTC
>15|.|.|TRBV14|TRBJ2-3
CASSPQGKGGDTQYF
TGTGCCAGCAGCCCCCAGGGGAAGGGGGGAGATACGCAGTATTTT
>17|TRBD2|.|TRBV11-2|TRBJ2-1
CASSSPLAGVTYNEQFF
TGTGCCAGCAGCTCTCCCCTAGCGGGCGTAACCTACAATGAGCAGTTCTTC
>14|TRBD1|once|TRBV15|TRBJ1-2
CATSPRQGGYGYTF
TGTGCCACCAGCCCCCGACAGGGCGGCTATGGCTACACCTTC
>13|.|.|TRBV9|TRBJ1-2
CASTEGRVGGYTF
TGTGCCAGCACCGAGGGCAGGGTAGGCGGCTACACCTTC
>16|.|once|TRBV11-2|TRBJ2-3
CASSAGRVGYTDTQYF
TGTGCCAGCAGCGCCGGTCGGGTGGGTTATACAGATACGCAGTATTTT
>14|.|.|TRBV14|TRBJ1-1
CASSQGFRDTEAFF
TGTGCCAGCAGCCAAGGATTTAGGGACACTGAAGCTTTCTTT